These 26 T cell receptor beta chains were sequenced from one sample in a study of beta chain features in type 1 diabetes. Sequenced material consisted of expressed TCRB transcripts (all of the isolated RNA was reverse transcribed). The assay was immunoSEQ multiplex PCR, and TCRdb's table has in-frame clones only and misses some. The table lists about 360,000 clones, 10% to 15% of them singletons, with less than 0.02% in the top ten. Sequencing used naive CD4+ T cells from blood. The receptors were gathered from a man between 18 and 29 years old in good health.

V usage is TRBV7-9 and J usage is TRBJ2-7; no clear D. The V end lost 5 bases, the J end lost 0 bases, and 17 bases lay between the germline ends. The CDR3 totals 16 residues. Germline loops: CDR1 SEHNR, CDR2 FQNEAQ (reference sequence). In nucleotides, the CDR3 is TGTGCCAGCAGCATACTTACCGGGTCCAACTCCTACGAGCAGTACTTC. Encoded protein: CASSILTGSNSYEQYF.

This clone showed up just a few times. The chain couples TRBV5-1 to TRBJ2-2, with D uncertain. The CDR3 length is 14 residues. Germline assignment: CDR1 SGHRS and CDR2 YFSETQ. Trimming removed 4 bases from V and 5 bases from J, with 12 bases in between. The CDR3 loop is CASSRVPRTGELFF. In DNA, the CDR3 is TGCGCCAGCAGCCGCGTTCCGCGGACCGGGGAGCTGTTTTTT.

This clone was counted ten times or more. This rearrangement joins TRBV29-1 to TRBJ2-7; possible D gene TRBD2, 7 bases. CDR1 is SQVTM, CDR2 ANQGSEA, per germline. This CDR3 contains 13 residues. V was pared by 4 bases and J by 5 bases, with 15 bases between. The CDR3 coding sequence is TGCAGCGTTGTAGAGGGAGGGGGGAACGAGCAGTACTTC. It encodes CSVVEGGGNEQYF.

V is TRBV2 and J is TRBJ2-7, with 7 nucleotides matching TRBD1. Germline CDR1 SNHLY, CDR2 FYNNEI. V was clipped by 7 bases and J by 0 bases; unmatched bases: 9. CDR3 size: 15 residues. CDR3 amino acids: CASTSTGAGSYEQYF. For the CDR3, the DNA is TGTGCCAGCACCTCCACAGGGGCTGGCTCCTACGAGCAGTACTTC.

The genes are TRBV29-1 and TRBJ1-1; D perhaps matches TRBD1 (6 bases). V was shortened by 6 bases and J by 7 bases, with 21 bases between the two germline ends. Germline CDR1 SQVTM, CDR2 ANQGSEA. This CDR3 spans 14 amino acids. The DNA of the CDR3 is TGCAGCGTCCGACAGGAAGATCTCCGGCTTGAAGCTTTCTTT. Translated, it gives CSVRQEDLRLEAFF.

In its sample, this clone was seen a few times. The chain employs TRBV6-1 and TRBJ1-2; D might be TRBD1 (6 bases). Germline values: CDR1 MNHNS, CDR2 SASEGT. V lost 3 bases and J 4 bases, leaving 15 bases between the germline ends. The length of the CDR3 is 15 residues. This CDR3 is CASSDGQPTFYGYTF. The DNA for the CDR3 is TGTGCCAGCAGTGACGGACAGCCAACTTTCTATGGCTACACCTTC.

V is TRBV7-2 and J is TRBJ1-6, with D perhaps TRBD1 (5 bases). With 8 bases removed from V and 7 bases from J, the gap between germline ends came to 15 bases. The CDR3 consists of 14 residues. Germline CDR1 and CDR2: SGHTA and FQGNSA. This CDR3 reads CASRRGGDNSPLHF. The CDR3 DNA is TGTGCCAGCCGCCGGGGAGGGGACAATTCACCCCTCCACTTT.

CDR3 region: CASSPIVGQVFAQYF. The CDR3 nucleotides read TGTGCCAGCAGCCCTATCGTGGGGCAGGTTTTTGCGCAGTACTTC. The chain employs TRBV7-2 and TRBJ2-7, with a tentative D call TRBD1 (5 bases). This CDR3 is built from 15 residues. From germline, CDR1 is SGHTA and CDR2 FQGNSA. V was trimmed by 5 bases and J by 9 bases, leaving 23 bases between them.

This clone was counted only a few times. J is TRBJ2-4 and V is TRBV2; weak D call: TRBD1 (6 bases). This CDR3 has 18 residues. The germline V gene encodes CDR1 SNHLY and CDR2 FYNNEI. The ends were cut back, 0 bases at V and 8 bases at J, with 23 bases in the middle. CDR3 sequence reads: CASSEAKTQGTWQDIQYF. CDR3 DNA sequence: TGTGCCAGCAGTGAAGCGAAAACACAGGGCACTTGGCAAGACATTCAGTACTTC.

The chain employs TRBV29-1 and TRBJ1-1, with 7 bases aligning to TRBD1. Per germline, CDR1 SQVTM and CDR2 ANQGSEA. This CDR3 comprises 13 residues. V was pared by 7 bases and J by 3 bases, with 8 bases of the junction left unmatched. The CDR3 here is CSAGQVRDTEAFF. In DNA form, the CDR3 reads TGCAGCGCCGGACAGGTTAGGGACACTGAAGCTTTCTTT. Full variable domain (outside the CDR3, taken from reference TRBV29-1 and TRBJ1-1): SAVISQKPSRDICQRGTSLTIQCQVDSQVTMMFWYRQQPGQSLTLIATANQGSEATYESGFVIDKFPISRPNLTFSTLTVSNMSPEDSSIYLCSAGQVRDTEAFFGQGTRLTVV.

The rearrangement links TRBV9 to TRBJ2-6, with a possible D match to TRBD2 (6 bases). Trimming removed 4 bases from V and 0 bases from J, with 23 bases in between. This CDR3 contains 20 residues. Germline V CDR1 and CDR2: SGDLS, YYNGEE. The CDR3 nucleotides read TGTGCCAGCAGCTCCCCCCTTGGGGAAGGGACTTCCTCTGGGGCCAACGTCCTGACTTTC. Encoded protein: CASSSPLGEGTSSGANVLTF. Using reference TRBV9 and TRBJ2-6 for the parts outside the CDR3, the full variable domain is DSGVTQTPKHLITATGQRVTLRCSPRSGDLSVYWYQQSLDQGLQFLIQYYNGEERAKGNILERFSAQQFPDLHSELNLSSLELGDSALYFCASSSPLGEGTSSGANVLTFGAGSRLTVL.

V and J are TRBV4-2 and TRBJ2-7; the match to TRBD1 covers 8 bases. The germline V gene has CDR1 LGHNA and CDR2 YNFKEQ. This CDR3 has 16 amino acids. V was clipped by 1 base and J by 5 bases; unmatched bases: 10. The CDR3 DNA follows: TGTGCCAGCAGCCAAGGGTCTGGACAGGGACGAAACGAGCAGTACTTC. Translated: CASSQGSGQGRNEQYF.

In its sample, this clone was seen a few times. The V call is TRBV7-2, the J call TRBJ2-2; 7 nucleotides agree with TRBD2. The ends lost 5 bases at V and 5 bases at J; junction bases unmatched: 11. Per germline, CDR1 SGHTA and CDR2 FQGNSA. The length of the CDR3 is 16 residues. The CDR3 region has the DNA TGTGCCAGCAGCCCCGGTCGGGGGGTCAGTACCGGGGAGCTGTTTTTT. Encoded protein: CASSPGRGVSTGELFF.

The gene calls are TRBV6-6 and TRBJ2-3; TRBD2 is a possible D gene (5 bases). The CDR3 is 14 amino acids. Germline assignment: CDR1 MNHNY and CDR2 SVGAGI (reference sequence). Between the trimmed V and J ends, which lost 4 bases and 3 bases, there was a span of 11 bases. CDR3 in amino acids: CASSLLGITDTQYF. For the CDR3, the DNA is TGTGCCAGCAGTTTACTCGGGATAACAGATACGCAGTATTTT.

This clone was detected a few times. The CDR3 DNA reads as TGTGCCAGCAGCTTAGCGGGCAGGGCCTATGGCTACACCTTC. Translated: CASSLAGRAYGYTF. The rearrangement links TRBV7-9 to TRBJ1-2; possible D gene TRBD1, 5 bases. V was pared by 0 bases and J by 4 bases, with 9 bases between. The CDR3 has 14 residues. Germline CDR1 SEHNR, CDR2 FQNEAQ (reference sequence). Filled out from reference TRBV7-9 and TRBJ1-2, the complete variable domain reads DTGVSQNPRHKITKRGQNVTFRCDPISEHNRLYWYRQTLGQGPEFLTYFQNEAQLEKSRLLSDRFSAERPKGSFSTLEIQRTEQGDSAMYLCASSLAGRAYGYTFGSGTRLTVV.

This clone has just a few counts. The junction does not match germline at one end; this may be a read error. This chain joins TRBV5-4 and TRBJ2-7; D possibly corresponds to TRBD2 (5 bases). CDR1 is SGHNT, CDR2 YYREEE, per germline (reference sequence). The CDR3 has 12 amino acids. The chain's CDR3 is CASSLDFYEQYF. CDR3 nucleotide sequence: TGTGCCAGCAGTTTGGACTTCTACGAGCAGTACTTC.

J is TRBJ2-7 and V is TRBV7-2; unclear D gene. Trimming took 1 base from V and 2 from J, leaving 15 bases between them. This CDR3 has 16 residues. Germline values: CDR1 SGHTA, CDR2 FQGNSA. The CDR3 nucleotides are TGTGCCAGCAGCTTAGAGTCTTTTTATAGTCCCTACGAGCAGTACTTC. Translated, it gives CASSLESFYSPYEQYF.

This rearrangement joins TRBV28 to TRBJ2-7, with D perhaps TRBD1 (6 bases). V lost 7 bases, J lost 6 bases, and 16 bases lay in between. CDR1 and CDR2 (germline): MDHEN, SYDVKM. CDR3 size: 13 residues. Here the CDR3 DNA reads TGTGCCAGCATGGGCGAGGGGGTGGGCGAGCAGTACTTC. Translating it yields CASMGEGVGEQYF.

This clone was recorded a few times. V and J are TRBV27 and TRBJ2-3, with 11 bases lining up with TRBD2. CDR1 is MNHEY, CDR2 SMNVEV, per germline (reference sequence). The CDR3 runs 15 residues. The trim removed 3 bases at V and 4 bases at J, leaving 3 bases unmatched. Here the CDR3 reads CASSFSGGAPDTQYF. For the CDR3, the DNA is TGTGCCAGCAGTTTTAGCGGGGGGGCCCCAGATACGCAGTATTTT.

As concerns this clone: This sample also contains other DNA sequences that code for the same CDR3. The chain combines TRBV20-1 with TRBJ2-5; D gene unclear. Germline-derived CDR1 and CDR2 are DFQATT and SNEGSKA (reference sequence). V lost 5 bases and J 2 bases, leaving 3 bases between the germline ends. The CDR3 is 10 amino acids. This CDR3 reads CSASQETQYF. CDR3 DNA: TGCAGTGCTTCGCAAGAGACCCAGTACTTC.

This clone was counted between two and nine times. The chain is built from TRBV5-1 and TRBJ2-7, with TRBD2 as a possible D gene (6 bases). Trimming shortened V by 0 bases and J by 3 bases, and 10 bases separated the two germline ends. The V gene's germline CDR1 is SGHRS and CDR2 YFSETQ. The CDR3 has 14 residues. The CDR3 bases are TGCGCCAGCAGCTTGGAGGCGGAGGGCTACGAGCAGTACTTC. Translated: CASSLEAEGYEQYF. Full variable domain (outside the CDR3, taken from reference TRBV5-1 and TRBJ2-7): KAGVTQTPRYLIKTRGQQVTLSCSPISGHRSVSWYQQTPGQGLQFLFEYFSETQRNKGNFPGRFSGRQFSNSRSEMNVSTLELGDSALYLCASSLEAEGYEQYFGPGTRLTVT.

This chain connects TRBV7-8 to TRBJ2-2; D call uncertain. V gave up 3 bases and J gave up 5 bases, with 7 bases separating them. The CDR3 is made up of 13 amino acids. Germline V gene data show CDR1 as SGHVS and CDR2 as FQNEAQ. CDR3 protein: CASSFSSTGELFF. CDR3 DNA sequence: TGTGCCAGCAGCTTTAGTAGTACCGGGGAGCTGTTTTTT.

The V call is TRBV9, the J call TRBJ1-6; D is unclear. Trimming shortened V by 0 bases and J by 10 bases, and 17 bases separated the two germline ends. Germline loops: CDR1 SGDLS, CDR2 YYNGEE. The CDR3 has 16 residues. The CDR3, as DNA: TGTGCCAGCAGCGTAGCGTCAGGCTATTCAGGATCACCCCTCCACTTT. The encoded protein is CASSVASGYSGSPLHF.

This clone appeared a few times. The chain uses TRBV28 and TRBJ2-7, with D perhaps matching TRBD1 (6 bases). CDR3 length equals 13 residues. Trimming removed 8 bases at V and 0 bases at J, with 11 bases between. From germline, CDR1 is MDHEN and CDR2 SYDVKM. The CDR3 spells CASHYRDSYEQYF. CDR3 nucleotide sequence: TGTGCCAGCCACTACAGGGACTCCTACGAGCAGTACTTC.

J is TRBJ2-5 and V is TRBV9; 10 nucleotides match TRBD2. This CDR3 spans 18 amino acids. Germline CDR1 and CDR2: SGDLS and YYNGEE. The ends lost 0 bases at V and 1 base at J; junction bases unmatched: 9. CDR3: CASSVGGLAGASQETQYF. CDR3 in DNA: TGTGCCAGCAGCGTAGGGGGTCTAGCGGGAGCATCCCAAGAGACCCAGTACTTC.

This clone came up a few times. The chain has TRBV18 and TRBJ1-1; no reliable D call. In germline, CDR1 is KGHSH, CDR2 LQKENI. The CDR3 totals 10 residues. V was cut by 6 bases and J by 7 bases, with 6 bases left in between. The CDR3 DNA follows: TGTGCCAGCTCCGCGGTTGAAGCTTTCTTT. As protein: CASSAVEAFF.